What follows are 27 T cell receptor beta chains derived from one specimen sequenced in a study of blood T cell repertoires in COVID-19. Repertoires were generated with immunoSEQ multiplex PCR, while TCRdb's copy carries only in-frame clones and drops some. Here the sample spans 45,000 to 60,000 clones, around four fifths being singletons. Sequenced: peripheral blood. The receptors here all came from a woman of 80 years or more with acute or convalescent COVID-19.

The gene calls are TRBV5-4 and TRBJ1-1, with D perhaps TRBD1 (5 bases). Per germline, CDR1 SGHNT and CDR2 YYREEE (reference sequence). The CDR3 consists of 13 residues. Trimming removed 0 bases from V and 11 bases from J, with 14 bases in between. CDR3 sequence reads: CASSLVFGGDAFF. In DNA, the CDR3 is TGTGCCAGCAGCTTGGTGTTCGGGGGAGACGCTTTCTTT.

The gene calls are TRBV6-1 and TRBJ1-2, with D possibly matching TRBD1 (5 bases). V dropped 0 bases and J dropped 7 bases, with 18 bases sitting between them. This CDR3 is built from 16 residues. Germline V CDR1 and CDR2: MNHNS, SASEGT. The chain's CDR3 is CASSEAGPGRVSGYTF. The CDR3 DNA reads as TGTGCCAGCAGTGAAGCGGGGCCAGGGAGGGTGAGTGGCTACACCTTC.

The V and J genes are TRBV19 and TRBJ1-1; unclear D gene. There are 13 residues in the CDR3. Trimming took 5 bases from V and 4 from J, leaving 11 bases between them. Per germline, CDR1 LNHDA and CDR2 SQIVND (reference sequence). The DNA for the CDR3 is TGTGCCAGTAGTCTCGCACGGGGCACTGAAGCTTTCTTT. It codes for CASSLARGTEAFF.

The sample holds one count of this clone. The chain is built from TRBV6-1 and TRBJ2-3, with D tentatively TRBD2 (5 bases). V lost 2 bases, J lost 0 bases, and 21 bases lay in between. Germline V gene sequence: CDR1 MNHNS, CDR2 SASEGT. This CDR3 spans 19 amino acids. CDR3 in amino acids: CASSELERLSGRSTDTQYF. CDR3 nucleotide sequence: TGTGCCAGCAGTGAATTGGAGCGTCTGAGCGGCAGAAGCACAGATACGCAGTATTTT.

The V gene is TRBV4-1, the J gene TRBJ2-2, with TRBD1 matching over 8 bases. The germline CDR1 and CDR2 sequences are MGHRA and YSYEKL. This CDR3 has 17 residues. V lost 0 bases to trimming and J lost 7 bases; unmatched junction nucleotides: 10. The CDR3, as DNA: TGCGCCAGCAGCCAAGAAGAGGGCAGGGGGCGTAACGGGGAGCTGTTTTTT. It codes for CASSQEEGRGRNGELFF.

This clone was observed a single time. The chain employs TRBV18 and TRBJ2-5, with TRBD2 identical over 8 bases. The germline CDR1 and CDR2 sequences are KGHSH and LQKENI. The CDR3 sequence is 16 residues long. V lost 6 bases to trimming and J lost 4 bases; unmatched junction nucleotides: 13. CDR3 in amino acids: CASSTRTGGQGETQYF. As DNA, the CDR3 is TGTGCCAGCTCCACCCGTACGGGGGGGCAAGGAGAGACCCAGTACTTC.

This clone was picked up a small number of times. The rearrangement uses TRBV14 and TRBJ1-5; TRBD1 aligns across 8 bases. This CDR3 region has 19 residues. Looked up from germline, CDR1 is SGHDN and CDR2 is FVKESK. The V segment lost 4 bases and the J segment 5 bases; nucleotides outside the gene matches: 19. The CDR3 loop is CASSLPPDPGQVKDQPQHF. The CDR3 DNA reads TGTGCCAGCAGCCTCCCCCCGGATCCGGGACAGGTTAAAGATCAGCCCCAGCATTTT. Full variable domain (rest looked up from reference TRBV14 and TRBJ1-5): EAGVTQFPSHSVIEKGQTVTLRCDPISGHDNLYWYRRVMGKEIKFLLHFVKESKQDESGMPNNRFLAERTGGTYSTLKVQPAELEDSGVYFCASSLPPDPGQVKDQPQHFGDGTRLSIL.

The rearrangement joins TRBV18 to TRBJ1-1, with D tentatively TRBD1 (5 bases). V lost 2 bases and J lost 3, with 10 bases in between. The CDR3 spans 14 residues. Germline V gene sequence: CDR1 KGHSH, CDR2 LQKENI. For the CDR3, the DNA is TGTGCCAGCTCACCAGGCATACAGGACACTGAAGCTTTCTTT. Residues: CASSPGIQDTEAFF.

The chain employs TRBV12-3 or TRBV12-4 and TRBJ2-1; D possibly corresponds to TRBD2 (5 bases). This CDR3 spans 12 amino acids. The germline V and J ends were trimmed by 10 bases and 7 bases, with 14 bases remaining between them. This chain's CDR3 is CATREWDNEQFF. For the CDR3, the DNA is TGTGCCACCCGGGAATGGGATAATGAGCAGTTCTTC.

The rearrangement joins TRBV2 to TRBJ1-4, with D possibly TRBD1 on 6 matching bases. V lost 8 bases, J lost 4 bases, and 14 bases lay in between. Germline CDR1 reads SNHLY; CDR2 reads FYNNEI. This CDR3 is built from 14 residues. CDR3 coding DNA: TGTGCCAGCGTGTACGGACAGATTAATGAAAAACTGTTTTTT. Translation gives CASVYGQINEKLFF.

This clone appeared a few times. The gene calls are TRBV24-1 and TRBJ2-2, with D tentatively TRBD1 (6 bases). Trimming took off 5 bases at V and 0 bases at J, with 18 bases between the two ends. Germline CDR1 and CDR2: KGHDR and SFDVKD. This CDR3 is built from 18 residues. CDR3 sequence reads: CATSGRTAQDANTGELFF. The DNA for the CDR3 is TGTGCCACCAGTGGAAGGACAGCCCAAGACGCGAACACCGGGGAGCTGTTTTTT.

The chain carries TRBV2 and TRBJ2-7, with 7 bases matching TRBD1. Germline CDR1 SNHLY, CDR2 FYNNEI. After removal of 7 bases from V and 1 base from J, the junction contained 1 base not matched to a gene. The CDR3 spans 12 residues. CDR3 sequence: CASTRGSYEQYF. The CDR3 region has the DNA TGTGCCAGCACCAGGGGGTCCTACGAGCAGTACTTC.

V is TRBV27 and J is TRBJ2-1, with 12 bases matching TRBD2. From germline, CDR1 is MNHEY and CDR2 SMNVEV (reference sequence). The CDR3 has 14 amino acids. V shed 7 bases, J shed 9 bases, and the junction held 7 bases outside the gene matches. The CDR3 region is CASTSSGGVAEQFF. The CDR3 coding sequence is TGTGCCAGCACCTCTAGCGGGGGGGTTGCTGAGCAGTTCTTC.

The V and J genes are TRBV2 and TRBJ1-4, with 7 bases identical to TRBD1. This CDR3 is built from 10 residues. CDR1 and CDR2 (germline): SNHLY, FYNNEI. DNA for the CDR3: TGTCGACAGGGAGGTGAAAAACTGTTTTTT. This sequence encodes CRQGGEKLFF.

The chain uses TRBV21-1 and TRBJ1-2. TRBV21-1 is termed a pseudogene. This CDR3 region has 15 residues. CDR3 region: CASSKEGRRYEGYTF. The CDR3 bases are TGTGCCAGCAGCAAAGAGGGGAGGCGCTATGAAGGCTACACCTTC.

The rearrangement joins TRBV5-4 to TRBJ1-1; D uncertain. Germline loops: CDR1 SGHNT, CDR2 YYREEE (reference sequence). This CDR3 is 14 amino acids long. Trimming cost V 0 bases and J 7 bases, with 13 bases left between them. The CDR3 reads CASSLAGYDGEAFF. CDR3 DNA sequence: TGTGCCAGCAGCTTGGCCGGGTATGATGGTGAAGCTTTCTTT.

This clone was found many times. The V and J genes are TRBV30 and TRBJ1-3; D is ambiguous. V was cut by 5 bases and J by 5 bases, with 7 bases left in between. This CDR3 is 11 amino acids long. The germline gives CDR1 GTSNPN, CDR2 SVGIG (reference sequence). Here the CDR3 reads CAWADRNTIYF. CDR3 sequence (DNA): TGTGCCTGGGCTGACAGAAACACCATATATTTT.

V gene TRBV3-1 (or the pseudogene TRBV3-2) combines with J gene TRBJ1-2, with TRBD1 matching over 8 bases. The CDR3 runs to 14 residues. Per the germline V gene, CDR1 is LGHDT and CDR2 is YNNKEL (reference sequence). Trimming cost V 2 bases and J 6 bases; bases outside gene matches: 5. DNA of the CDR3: TGTGCCAGCAGCCAAACGACAGGGGCAAATGGCTACACCTTC. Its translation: CASSQTTGANGYTF.

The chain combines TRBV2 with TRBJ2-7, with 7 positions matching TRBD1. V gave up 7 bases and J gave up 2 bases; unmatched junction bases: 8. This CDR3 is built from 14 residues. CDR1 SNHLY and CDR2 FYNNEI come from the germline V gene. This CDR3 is CASTSDRAAYEQYF. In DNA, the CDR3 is TGTGCCAGCACCTCAGACAGGGCAGCCTACGAGCAGTACTTC.

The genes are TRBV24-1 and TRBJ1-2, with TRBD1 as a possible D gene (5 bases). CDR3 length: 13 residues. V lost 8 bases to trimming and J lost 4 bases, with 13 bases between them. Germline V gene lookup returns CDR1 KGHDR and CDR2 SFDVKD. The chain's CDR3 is CATKGPGSYGYTF. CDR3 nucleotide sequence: TGTGCCACCAAGGGCCCAGGGTCCTATGGCTACACCTTC.

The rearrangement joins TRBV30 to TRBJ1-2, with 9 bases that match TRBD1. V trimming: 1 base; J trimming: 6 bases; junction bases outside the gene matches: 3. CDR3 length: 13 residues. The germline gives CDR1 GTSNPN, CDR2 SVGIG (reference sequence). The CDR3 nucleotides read TGTGCCTGGAGTGGGGACAGGGAGGATGGCTACACCTTC. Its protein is CAWSGDREDGYTF. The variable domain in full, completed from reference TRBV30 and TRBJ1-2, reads SQTIHQWPATLVQPVGSPLSLECTVEGTSNPNLYWYRQAAGRGLQLLFYSVGIGQISSEVPQNLSASRPQDRQFILSSKKLLLSDSGFYLCAWSGDREDGYTFGSGTRLTVV.

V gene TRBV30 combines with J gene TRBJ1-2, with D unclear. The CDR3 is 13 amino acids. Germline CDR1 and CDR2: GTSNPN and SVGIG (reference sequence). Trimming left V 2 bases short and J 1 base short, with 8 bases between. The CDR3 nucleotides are TGTGCCTGGAGTCACAGCGGTAACTATGGCTACACCTTC. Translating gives CAWSHSGNYGYTF. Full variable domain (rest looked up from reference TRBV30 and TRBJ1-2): SQTIHQWPATLVQPVGSPLSLECTVEGTSNPNLYWYRQAAGRGLQLLFYSVGIGQISSEVPQNLSASRPQDRQFILSSKKLLLSDSGFYLCAWSHSGNYGYTFGSGTRLTVV.

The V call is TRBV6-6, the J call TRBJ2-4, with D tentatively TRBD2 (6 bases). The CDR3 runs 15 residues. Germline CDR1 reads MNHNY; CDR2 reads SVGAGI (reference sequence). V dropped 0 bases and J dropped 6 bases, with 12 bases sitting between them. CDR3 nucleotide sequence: TGTGCCAGCAGTTACTCCCCTAGCGCAGGAAACATTCAGTACTTC. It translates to CASSYSPSAGNIQYF.

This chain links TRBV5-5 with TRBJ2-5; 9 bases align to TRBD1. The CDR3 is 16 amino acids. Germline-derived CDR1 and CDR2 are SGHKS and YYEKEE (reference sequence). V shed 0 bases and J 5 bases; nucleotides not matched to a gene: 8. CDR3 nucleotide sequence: TGTGCCAGCAGCTTGGGGGCCCTGACAGGGGGGGAGACCCAGTACTTC. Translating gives CASSLGALTGGETQYF.

This CDR3 is CASSIESPGGEKLFF. The CDR3 nucleotides are TGTGCCAGTAGTATAGAATCCCCAGGGGGTGAAAAACTGTTTTTT. V gene TRBV19 combines with J gene TRBJ1-4; 7 bases match TRBD1. Losses at the gene ends were 0 bases for V and 7 bases for J; bases not matched to a gene: 5. This CDR3 has 15 residues. Per the germline V gene, CDR1 is LNHDA and CDR2 is SQIVND (reference sequence).

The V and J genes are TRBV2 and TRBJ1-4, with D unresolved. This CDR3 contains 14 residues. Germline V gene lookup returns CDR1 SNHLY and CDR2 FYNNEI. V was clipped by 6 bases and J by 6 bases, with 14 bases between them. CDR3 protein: CASRESLQYEKLFF. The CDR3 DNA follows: TGTGCCAGCAGAGAAAGCTTGCAATATGAAAAACTGTTTTTT.

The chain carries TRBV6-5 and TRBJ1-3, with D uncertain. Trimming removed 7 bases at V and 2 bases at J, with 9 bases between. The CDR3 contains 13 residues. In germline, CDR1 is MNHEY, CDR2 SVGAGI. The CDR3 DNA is TGTGCCAGCAATCTCAGTCCTGGAAACACCATATATTTT. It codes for CASNLSPGNTIYF.